This TCR beta chain was sequenced for a study of cytomegalovirus exposure and HLA in healthy donors. CDR1 is LGHNA, CDR2 YNFKEQ, per germline. CDR3 size: 13 residues. Trimming pared 4 bases from V and 5 bases from J, leaving 9 bases between. It was with 60 Vbeta and 13 Jbeta primers that the PCR ran. Method: immunoSEQ multiplex PCR; TCRdb's copy keeps in-frame clones and lacks some. The top ten clones hold roughly 13% of a sample with 150,000 to 160,000 clones, approximately 80% of them seen once. There are a few counts of this clone. The origin of this receptor is a man aged 25 to 45 in good health and CMV-seropositive. Source material: PBMCs. This chain joins TRBV4-2 and TRBJ1-5; TRBD1 might be the D (5 bases). CDR3 residues: CASSRQPDQPQHF. The CDR3, as DNA: TGTGCCAGCAGCCGACAGCCAGATCAGCCCCAGCATTTT.